This TCR beta chain was sequenced in a study of T cell responses to AZD1222 COVID-19 vaccine. Overall study: Combined were second doses at about 4 or about 12 weeks.

This clone was seen only once. Its antigen remains unknown. Study findings and constraints: The breadth and depth of Spike-specific TCRs increased once two AZD1222 doses had been given.

Here immunoSEQ multiplex PCR was the method, and the copy in TCRdb shows in-frame clones only, minus some. The repertoire holds about 37,000 clones, with 70% to 90% as singletons. Germline assignment: CDR1 SGHRS and CDR2 YFSETQ. J lost 7 bases, V lost 3 bases, and 5 bases had no gene match. There are 15 residues in the CDR3. This material consisted of peripheral blood, taken on day 0 of AZD1222 vaccination. This chain links TRBV5-1 with TRBJ1-6; 9 bases align to TRBD1. The sequence was collected from an adult in good health. The CDR3 sequence: CASSSGTGQNSPLHF. The CDR3 DNA reads TGCGCCAGCAGCTCGGGGACAGGGCAAAATTCACCCCTCCACTTT.